The following is a T cell receptor (beta chain) sequence with its context. Other DNA sequences within the sample encode an identical CDR3. These data originate in a study of PD-1 blockade in classical Hodgkin lymphoma. The repertoire was sequenced with immunoSEQ multiplex PCR; TCRdb's copy has only in-frame clones and lacks some. The sample records fewer than 35,000 clones, more than 85% being singletons. Noted time point: newly diagnosed, previously untreated cHL patient sample. Newly diagnosed classical Hodgkin lymphoma PBMCs, still untreated, provided the comparison samples. The sequenced material came from peripheral blood mononuclear cells (PBMCs). This sequence originates from a human donor with classical Hodgkin lymphoma.

The CDR3 DNA is TGTGCCACCAGCAGAGGACAGCAAGAGACCCAGTACTTC. Its protein product is CATSRGQQETQYF. This chain links TRBV15 with TRBJ2-5; D might be TRBD1 (5 bases). V lost 1 base and J lost 2, with 5 bases in between. The CDR3 is 13 amino acids. The germline V gene has CDR1 LNHNV and CDR2 YYDKDF (reference sequence).